Below, 7 T cell receptor beta chains from the same sample are listed, as sequenced in a study of beta chain features in type 1 diabetes (dated by TCRdb to the late 2010s). Library method: the immunoSEQ multiplex PCR assay. All of the isolated RNA was reverse transcribed with the High Capacity cDNA Reverse Transcription Kit, so expressed TCRB transcripts were sequenced. TCRdb stores this immuneACCESS table with in-frame sequences only. Part of the clones is absent; in the studies checked, under half of the shortfall reflects unresolved V genes, and no reason is known for the rest. The sample has about 650,000 clones on record, under 15% of them singletons. In total, the top ten clones hold about 0.11% of the sample. No antigen has been identified for these receptors. Results the study describes overall, beyond this receptor: In all four CD4+ subsets, TCRB CDR3 length was moderately but significantly shorter in type 1 diabetes patients.

The sequencing sample was made of naive CD4+ T cells from blood. The meaning of the sample's cell subset or site label: true naive CD4+ T cells. Receptor source: a man aged 25 to 45 with type 1 diabetes.

This rearrangement joins TRBV29-1 to TRBJ1-5; TRBD1 might be the D (5 bases). The V end lost 6 bases, the J end lost 0 bases, and 9 bases lay between the germline ends. The CDR3 has 13 amino acids. CDR1 and CDR2 (germline): SQVTM, ANQGSEA. For the CDR3, the DNA is TGCAGCGTGCGGGGGAATAGCAATCAGCCCCAGCATTTT. Its translation is CSVRGNSNQPQHF.

This clone was observed a handful of times. This sequence joins TRBV5-1 and TRBJ2-2; TRBD2 is a possible D gene (6 bases). Germline assignment: CDR1 SGHRS and CDR2 YFSETQ. V was cut by 4 bases and J by 7 bases, with 14 bases left in between. The CDR3 runs 14 residues. The CDR3 loop is CASSGGLGSGELFF. DNA of the CDR3: TGCGCCAGCAGCGGGGGACTTGGTAGCGGGGAGCTGTTTTTT.

The chain uses TRBV9 and TRBJ2-1; D is possibly TRBD1 (6 bases). CDR1 and CDR2 from the germline V gene are SGDLS and YYNGEE. V shed 4 bases and J shed 2 bases, with 7 bases lying between them. This CDR3 is built from 13 residues. As DNA, the CDR3 is TGTGCCAGCAGCAACAGGGCCTACAATGAGCAGTTCTTC. This encodes CASSNRAYNEQFF. The variable domain in full, with the rest retrieved from reference TRBV9 and TRBJ2-1, is DSGVTQTPKHLITATGQRVTLRCSPRSGDLSVYWYQQSLDQGLQFLIQYYNGEERAKGNILERFSAQQFPDLHSELNLSSLELGDSALYFCASSNRAYNEQFFGPGTRLTVL.

This clone came up a few times. The chain has TRBV28 and TRBJ2-7; 10 bases map to TRBD2. The CDR3 is made up of 18 amino acids. Looked up from germline, CDR1 is MDHEN and CDR2 is SYDVKM. The V gene end was trimmed by 7 bases and the J gene end by 3 bases; junction bases not matched to a gene: 18. The CDR3: CASTLWGTGTSVRYEQYF. Written as DNA, the CDR3 is TGTGCCAGCACTCTCTGGGGGACCGGGACTAGCGTCCGCTACGAGCAGTACTTC.

This chain uses TRBV7-2 with TRBJ2-1, with TRBD1 as a possible D gene (7 bases). This CDR3 has 15 residues. Germline V gives CDR1 SGHTA, CDR2 FQGNSA. The ends were cut back, 8 bases at V and 3 bases at J, with 17 bases in the middle. The CDR3 bases are TGTGCCAGCGCTATCCAGGGGGGACGCTACAATGAGCAGTTCTTC. Translating it yields CASAIQGGRYNEQFF.

The table lists this clone with a few counts. This rearrangement joins TRBV11-2 to TRBJ1-6, with D perhaps TRBD1 (5 bases). CDR1 is SGHAT and CDR2 is FQNNGV in the germline V gene. Trimming left V 7 bases short and J 3 bases short, with 13 bases between. CDR3 size: 15 residues. CDR3 residues: CASTLGDRYNSPLHF. The CDR3 DNA follows: TGTGCCAGCACCTTGGGGGACCGCTATAATTCACCCCTCCACTTT.

The chain links TRBV5-6 to TRBJ1-4; D may be TRBD1 (5 bases). V lost 4 bases, J lost 4 bases, and 11 bases lay in between. CDR3 length equals 14 residues. CDR1 is SGHDT and CDR2 is YYEEEE in the germline V gene. Here the CDR3 reads CASSPGQFNEKLFF. DNA of the CDR3: TGTGCCAGCAGCCCGGGGCAGTTTAATGAAAAACTGTTTTTT.